A selection of T cell receptor beta chains follows, all from one sample in a study of STAT5B mutations in CD4+ large granular lymphocyte leukemia. Method: immunoSEQ multiplex PCR; TCRdb's copy keeps in-frame clones and lacks some. The data contain 25,000 to 35,000 clones, around four fifths of them seen just once; the ten biggest clones take up 0.29%. Material for sequencing was CD4+ T cells from blood buffy coats. The receptors were sampled from a human donor in good health. Each CDR3 is given without its conserved first and last residue. The D gene is left open where the match is weak.

J,D,V,CDR3
TRBJ1-2,NA,TRBV6-6,ASRLRTGNIYYGYT
TRBJ2-7,TRBD2,TRBV7-2,ASSLERREHDEQY
TRBJ1-2,NA,TRBV15,ATSRGARGYGNGYT
TRBJ1-2,TRBD1,TRBV28,ASSLTGGGQGGYT
TRBJ2-2,NA,TRBV6-5,ASSNLRPSDGGELF
TRBJ1-3,TRBD1,TRBV9,ASSVAGTGWGNTIY
TRBJ1-1,NA,TRBV6-1,ASSPVRDLNTEAF
TRBJ1-2,NA,TRBV19,ASSMRAESYGYT
TRBJ2-1,NA,TRBV11-3,ASSPAHRVTTNNEQF
TRBJ2-7,NA,TRBV11-3,ASSQRSQRLSYEQY
TRBJ1-5,TRBD1,TRBV29-1,SAATGGDQPQH
TRBJ2-7,NA,TRBV18,ASSGDGYEQY
TRBJ2-7,NA,TRBV18,ASSWGSYEQY
TRBJ1-5,TRBD1,TRBV19,ASGTVLNSNQPQH
TRBJ1-1,TRBD1,TRBV29-1,SVDRVMNTEAF
TRBJ2-7,NA,TRBV7-8,ASSQRRWNGSH
TRBJ1-5,NA,TRBV4-1,ASSHPGALGQPQH
TRBJ1-1,NA,TRBV19,ASSISSLPNTEAF
TRBJ2-7,NA,TRBV6-5,ASSFGRRPHEQY
TRBJ2-5,TRBD2,TRBV19,ASSNLLAGGQETQY
TRBJ2-7,TRBD1,TRBV2,ASRPGTGYSYEQY
TRBJ1-1,NA,TRBV27,ASSLGGYSEAF
TRBJ2-1,NA,TRBV5-6,ASSLANEQF
TRBJ2-7,NA,TRBV27,ASSLFPGTYEQY
TRBJ1-2,TRBD1,TRBV30,ACQDRGRPIYGYT
TRBJ1-1,TRBD1,TRBV5-6,ASSRPRGQFMNTEAF
TRBJ2-7,TRBD1,TRBV6-6,ASSMGQGYEQY
TRBJ2-5,TRBD2,TRBV6-1,ASSIRGVETQY
TRBJ2-1,NA,TRBV11-3,ASSSSGAGSEF
TRBJ2-7,NA,TRBV21-1,ASSKAYSGTGIYEQY
TRBJ2-1,TRBD2,TRBV18,ASSPRTSGGALRNEQF
TRBJ1-3,NA,TRBV7-9,ASSLSFSGNTIY
TRBJ2-3,NA,TRBV7-9,ASKDTDTQY
TRBJ1-2,TRBD1,TRBV5-4,ASSRGTVENGYT
TRBJ2-1,NA,TRBV5-1,ASSSGGGGYNEQF
TRBJ1-1,NA,TRBV9,ASSVESGAGTEAF
TRBJ1-2,NA,TRBV29-1,SVGGGWSGYT
TRBJ2-7,TRBD2,TRBV6-6,ASSYGGSPYEQY
TRBJ2-1,TRBD2,TRBV5-6,ASSFLRTSGKDEQF
TRBJ2-1,TRBD2,TRBV7-3,ASSLGASGSKQF
TRBJ2-7,TRBD2,TRBV5-1,ASSLGPAGVYEQY